The present TCR beta chain was sequenced within a study of CD8+ T cells in alopecia areata. On the study more broadly: For the treated group, dosing was oral tofacitinib at 5 to 10 mg twice daily.

In alopecia areata patients, both lesional scalp punch biopsies and peripheral blood were collected. Sorting from PBMCs produced CD4+ and CD8+ T cells. Germline CDR1 reads MGHRA; CDR2 reads YSYEKL. The length of the CDR3 is 15 residues. V shed 5 bases and J shed 1 base, with 9 bases lying between them. This clone was counted between two and nine times. It was cDNA, reverse transcribed from extracted RNA, that served as the sequencing template. Here immunoSEQ multiplex PCR was the method, and the copy in TCRdb shows in-frame clones only, minus some. The sample includes over 150,000 clones, approximately 56% of them seen just once.

The input for sequencing was CD4+ T cells sorted from blood, taken at week 0. The chain joins TRBV4-1 to TRBJ1-6; D remains unclear. The sequence came from a human donor with alopecia areata. The DNA for the CDR3 is TGCGCCAGCAGCGACCAGGTATCCTATAATTCACCCCTCCACTTT. This sequence encodes CASSDQVSYNSPLHF.